Listed below are T cell receptor beta chains from one sample, sequenced in a study of blood T cell repertoires in COVID-19. Libraries were prepared by immunoSEQ multiplex PCR; TCRdb keeps only in-frame clonotypes and omits some of them. The data contain tens of thousands of clones, about four fifths of them singletons. The sample comprised peripheral blood. The receptors stem from a woman aged 60-70 years with acute or convalescent COVID-19. Both conserved end residues are part of each CDR3.

CDR3aa: CASGSWTGTDGYTF
v_gene: TRBV27
j_gene: TRBJ1-2

CDR3aa: CASSLAGGDYNEQFF
v_gene: TRBV5-1
j_gene: TRBJ2-1

CDR3aa: CASSPISGSRSGNTIYF
v_gene: TRBV7-2
j_gene: TRBJ1-3

CDR3aa: CASTLGQGDTEAFF
v_gene: TRBV5-6
j_gene: TRBJ1-1

CDR3aa: CASSPLALSSITNTGELFF
v_gene: TRBV18
j_gene: TRBJ2-2

CDR3aa: CASSHAGNPTGNTIYF
v_gene: TRBV4-1
j_gene: TRBJ1-3

CDR3aa: CASSMTGEDTEAFF
v_gene: TRBV25-1
j_gene: TRBJ1-1

CDR3aa: CASSLASGYEQYF
v_gene: TRBV5-6
j_gene: TRBJ2-7

CDR3aa: CASSSSSTNEQFF
v_gene: TRBV6-2/TRBV6-3
j_gene: TRBJ2-1

CDR3aa: CASSQALAGANVLTF
v_gene: TRBV3-1/TRBV3-2
j_gene: TRBJ2-6

CDR3aa: CASSQDRGVGNTIYF
v_gene: TRBV3-1/TRBV3-2
j_gene: TRBJ1-3

CDR3aa: CASSPALANYGYTF
v_gene: TRBV9
j_gene: TRBJ1-2

CDR3aa: CSVEAPGVSGANVLTF
v_gene: TRBV29-1
j_gene: TRBJ2-6

CDR3aa: CASSFGGSSYEQYF
v_gene: TRBV5-1
j_gene: TRBJ2-7

CDR3aa: CASSEGGTALNYGYTF
v_gene: TRBV9
j_gene: TRBJ1-2

CDR3aa: CASSLSLGAFTLHF
v_gene: TRBV27
j_gene: TRBJ1-6

CDR3aa: CASARGASNTGELFF
v_gene: TRBV7-3
j_gene: TRBJ2-2

CDR3aa: CASSQGSTGELFF
v_gene: TRBV3-1/TRBV3-2
j_gene: TRBJ2-2

CDR3aa: CASSPLVRGVNTEAFF
v_gene: TRBV6-2/TRBV6-3
j_gene: TRBJ1-1

CDR3aa: CACSGTGYGYTF
v_gene: TRBV7-9
j_gene: TRBJ1-2

CDR3aa: CATSEAGQGNYGYTF
v_gene: TRBV24-1
j_gene: TRBJ1-2

CDR3aa: CASSLRTGLAEQYF
v_gene: TRBV7-2
j_gene: TRBJ2-7

CDR3aa: CASSQDLSGRYTGELFF
v_gene: TRBV3-1/TRBV3-2
j_gene: TRBJ2-2

CDR3aa: CASSLPGQYYEQYF
v_gene: TRBV5-1
j_gene: TRBJ2-7

CDR3aa: CASSLSGLAGEQFF
v_gene: TRBV9
j_gene: TRBJ2-1

CDR3aa: CSVDFAEWRHGYTF
v_gene: TRBV29-1
j_gene: TRBJ1-2

CDR3aa: CASSYSTVGNQPQHF
v_gene: TRBV6-2/TRBV6-3
j_gene: TRBJ1-5

CDR3aa: CASSEAGGIGNTIYF
v_gene: TRBV10-2
j_gene: TRBJ1-3

CDR3aa: CSHGGTGGSYEQYF
v_gene: TRBV29-1
j_gene: TRBJ2-7

CDR3aa: CATSDRTDFSNQPQHF
v_gene: TRBV24-1
j_gene: TRBJ1-5

CDR3aa: CASSLAPLETGTGLPQHF
v_gene: TRBV5-5
j_gene: TRBJ1-5

CDR3aa: CASSQTGEGETQYF
v_gene: TRBV3-1/TRBV3-2
j_gene: TRBJ2-5

CDR3aa: CASSASGTSGGREQFF
v_gene: TRBV9
j_gene: TRBJ2-1

CDR3aa: CASRNRGLDYGYTF
v_gene: TRBV19
j_gene: TRBJ1-2

CDR3aa: CAWSYISGANVLTF
v_gene: TRBV30
j_gene: TRBJ2-6

CDR3aa: CASSFWNGGSGEQYF
v_gene: TRBV7-2
j_gene: TRBJ2-7

CDR3aa: CASSDPGTSGRADTQYF
v_gene: TRBV10-1
j_gene: TRBJ2-3

CDR3aa: CASSESSYGYTF
v_gene: TRBV11-1
j_gene: TRBJ1-2

CDR3aa: CASSGDRGYSSYEQYF
v_gene: TRBV10-1
j_gene: TRBJ2-7

CDR3aa: CASSVSGQLNTEAFF
v_gene: TRBV9
j_gene: TRBJ1-1

CDR3aa: CASSLTSPNTGELFF
v_gene: TRBV10-1
j_gene: TRBJ2-2

CDR3aa: CASSQDRPQRQHF
v_gene: TRBV4-2
j_gene: TRBJ1-5

CDR3aa: CASSQYQETQYF
v_gene: TRBV6-2/TRBV6-3
j_gene: TRBJ2-5

CDR3aa: CASSLGGTGTEAFF
v_gene: TRBV11-3
j_gene: TRBJ1-1

CDR3aa: CASSTTGGNQPQHF
v_gene: TRBV19
j_gene: TRBJ1-5

CDR3aa: CAWTSVSGANVLTF
v_gene: TRBV30
j_gene: TRBJ2-6

CDR3aa: CASSFEGNEKLFF
v_gene: TRBV13
j_gene: TRBJ1-4

CDR3aa: CASSLASGEETQYF
v_gene: TRBV5-1
j_gene: TRBJ2-5